This is a list of T cell receptor beta chains from one sample in a study of regulatory T cells in long-lasting Graves disease. From the multiplex PCR reads, TCRdb called clonotypes with MiXCR, one entry per CDR3 protein. This table has a few hundred thousand distinct CDR3 sequences, 23% appearing once. The material sequenced was peripheral blood mononuclear cells (PBMCs), taken when the disease was refractory, from a patient treated with antithyroid drugs. The receptors were gathered from a female donor with Graves disease. Each CDR3 is given with its conserved first and last residue. Each record gives: J gene, V gene, D gene, clone size, CDR3 DNA, CDR3 protein. D genes are given only for firm matches. Clone sizes are given selectively: once, few, many, or a class where the clone is expanded.

J gene: TRBJ1-3
V gene: TRBV7-2
D gene: NA
clone size: NA
CDR3 DNA: TGTGCCACCCTGCCGGAACGAAACACCATATATTTT
CDR3 protein: CATLPERNTIYF

J gene: TRBJ2-7
V gene: TRBV13
D gene: NA
clone size: NA
CDR3 DNA: TGTGCCAGCAGCTTAGAAGGGGCCGAATACGAGCAGTACTTC
CDR3 protein: CASSLEGAEYEQYF

J gene: TRBJ1-2
V gene: TRBV2
D gene: NA
clone size: few
CDR3 DNA: TGTGCCAGCAGTCTACCTTCGGCTGCAGCTGGCTACACCTTC
CDR3 protein: CASSLPSAAAGYTF

J gene: TRBJ2-7
V gene: TRBV30
D gene: TRBD1
clone size: few
CDR3 DNA: TGTGCCTGTGAGGGACAGGGCTACGAGCAGTACTTC
CDR3 protein: CACEGQGYEQYF

J gene: TRBJ2-7
V gene: TRBV30
D gene: NA
clone size: few
CDR3 DNA: TGTGCCTGGGATAAACCGGACAGCTACGAGCAGTACTTC
CDR3 protein: CAWDKPDSYEQYF

J gene: TRBJ1-3
V gene: TRBV10-3
D gene: TRBD1
clone size: many
CDR3 DNA: TGTGCCATCAGTGGATTATACCAGGGGGTCTCTGGAAACACCATATATTTT
CDR3 protein: CAISGLYQGVSGNTIYF

J gene: TRBJ2-7
V gene: TRBV29-1
D gene: NA
clone size: few
CDR3 DNA: TGCAGCGTGGAAGAACTCTACGAGCAGTACTTC
CDR3 protein: CSVEELYEQYF

J gene: TRBJ1-4
V gene: TRBV28
D gene: NA
clone size: many
CDR3 DNA: TGTGCCAGCAGTTTAGAGGGAACTAATGAAAAACTGTTTTTT
CDR3 protein: CASSLEGTNEKLFF

J gene: TRBJ2-7
V gene: TRBV20-1
D gene: TRBD2
clone size: NA
CDR3 DNA: TGCAGTGCCCAGATAGCGGGAGCCTCCTGGGAGCAGTACTTC
CDR3 protein: CSAQIAGASWEQYF

J gene: TRBJ1-5
V gene: TRBV15
D gene: NA
clone size: NA
CDR3 DNA: TGTGCCACCAGCAGAGATTCAGGGAGGGGTTCGAATCAGCCCCAGCATTTT
CDR3 protein: CATSRDSGRGSNQPQHF

J gene: TRBJ2-7
V gene: TRBV28
D gene: NA
clone size: many
CDR3 DNA: TGTGCCAGCAGTTTTGGGGCCAACGAGCAGTACTTC
CDR3 protein: CASSFGANEQYF

J gene: TRBJ1-1
V gene: TRBV27
D gene: NA
clone size: NA
CDR3 DNA: TGTGCCAGCAGTATGGGGGGGGCGACTGAAGCTTTCTTT
CDR3 protein: CASSMGGATEAFF

J gene: TRBJ2-7
V gene: TRBV20-1
D gene: NA
clone size: few
CDR3 DNA: TGCAGTGCTAGAGGTGGGACGACTACCTACGAGCAGTACTTC
CDR3 protein: CSARGGTTTYEQYF

J gene: TRBJ1-4
V gene: TRBV7-9
D gene: TRBD1
clone size: few
CDR3 DNA: TGTGCCAGCAGCTTAGCGCTTGGGACAGGGATTTTACGATATGCAACTAATGAAAGACTGTTTTTT
CDR3 protein: CASSLALGTGILRYATNERLFF

J gene: TRBJ1-1
V gene: TRBV20-1
D gene: NA
clone size: once
CDR3 DNA: TGCAGTGCTAGACCCTTAGGGAACACTGAAGCTTTCTTT
CDR3 protein: CSARPLGNTEAFF

J gene: TRBJ2-7
V gene: TRBV20-1
D gene: NA
clone size: few
CDR3 DNA: TGCAGTGCTCACCCGATCACGAGCGGGCAAACCTACGAGCAGTACTTC
CDR3 protein: CSAHPITSGQTYEQYF

J gene: TRBJ1-5
V gene: TRBV13
D gene: NA
clone size: NA
CDR3 DNA: TGTGCCAGCAGCTTAGGACTGGGTCAGCCCCAGCATTTT
CDR3 protein: CASSLGLGQPQHF

J gene: TRBJ1-2
V gene: TRBV12-3/TRBV12-4
D gene: NA
clone size: many
CDR3 DNA: TGTGCCAGCAGTTTAGATGGCAAGTTAACGTATGGCTACACCTTC
CDR3 protein: CASSLDGKLTYGYTF

J gene: TRBJ2-7
V gene: TRBV28
D gene: TRBD1
clone size: many
CDR3 DNA: TGTGCCAGCAGTCCCCCGGGACAGGGCTATGGCGAGCAGTACTTC
CDR3 protein: CASSPPGQGYGEQYF

J gene: TRBJ2-5
V gene: TRBV6-1
D gene: NA
clone size: many
CDR3 DNA: TGTGCCAGCAGGTCCCCCCAAGAGACCCAGTACTTC
CDR3 protein: CASRSPQETQYF

J gene: TRBJ1-2
V gene: TRBV19
D gene: TRBD1
clone size: few
CDR3 DNA: TGTGCCAGTACCCTTAGACAGGGTCAAAAGGCCCCGGAAACTCCAAACTATGGCTACACCTTC
CDR3 protein: CASTLRQGQKAPETPNYGYTF

J gene: TRBJ1-1
V gene: TRBV27
D gene: NA
clone size: NA
CDR3 DNA: TGTGCCAGCAGTGCGGGGTCGGGCACTGAAGCTTTCTTT
CDR3 protein: CASSAGSGTEAFF

J gene: TRBJ1-5
V gene: TRBV18
D gene: NA
clone size: few
CDR3 DNA: TGTGCCAGCTCACCGGCCCTCAGGGAACCCCAGCATTTT
CDR3 protein: CASSPALREPQHF

J gene: TRBJ1-4
V gene: TRBV10-3
D gene: NA
clone size: few
CDR3 DNA: TGTGCCATCAGGGAGACAGCGTTTAATGAAAAACTGTTTTTT
CDR3 protein: CAIRETAFNEKLFF

J gene: TRBJ2-7
V gene: TRBV4-2
D gene: TRBD1
clone size: NA
CDR3 DNA: TGTGCCAGCAGCAGGGGACAGGGGGAGGGCGAGCAGTACTTC
CDR3 protein: CASSRGQGEGEQYF

J gene: TRBJ1-1
V gene: TRBV10-3
D gene: NA
clone size: NA
CDR3 DNA: TGTGCCATCCTGAAGGGGCAGGGCACTGAAGCTTTCTTT
CDR3 protein: CAILKGQGTEAFF

J gene: TRBJ2-7
V gene: TRBV6-1
D gene: NA
clone size: NA
CDR3 DNA: TGTGCCAGCAGAGCAGAACTATACGAGCAGTACTTC
CDR3 protein: CASRAELYEQYF

J gene: TRBJ1-4
V gene: TRBV11-1
D gene: NA
clone size: many
CDR3 DNA: TGTGCCAGCAGCCCGACCGGACAGCATAATGAAAAACTGTTTTTT
CDR3 protein: CASSPTGQHNEKLFF

J gene: TRBJ1-2
V gene: TRBV10-3
D gene: NA
clone size: NA
CDR3 DNA: TGTGCCATCAGTGAGCAGGCGAACTATGGCTACACCTTC
CDR3 protein: CAISEQANYGYTF